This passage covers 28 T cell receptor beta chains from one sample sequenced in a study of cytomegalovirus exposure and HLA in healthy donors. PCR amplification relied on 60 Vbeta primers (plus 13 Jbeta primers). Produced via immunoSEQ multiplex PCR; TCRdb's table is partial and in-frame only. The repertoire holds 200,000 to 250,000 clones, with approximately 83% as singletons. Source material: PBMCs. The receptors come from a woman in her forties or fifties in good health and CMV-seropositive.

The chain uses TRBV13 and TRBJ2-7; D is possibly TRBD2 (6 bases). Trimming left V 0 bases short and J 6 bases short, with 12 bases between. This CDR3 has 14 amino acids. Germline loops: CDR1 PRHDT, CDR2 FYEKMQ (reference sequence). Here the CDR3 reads CASSLGAPGAEQYF. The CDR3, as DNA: TGTGCCAGCAGCTTAGGGGCTCCGGGAGCCGAGCAGTACTTC. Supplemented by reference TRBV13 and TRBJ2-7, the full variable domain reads AAGVIQSPRHLIKEKRETATLKCYPIPRHDTVYWYQQGPGQDPQFLISFYEKMQSDKGSIPDRFSAQQFSDYHSELNMSSLELGDSALYFCASSLGAPGAEQYFGPGTRLTVT.

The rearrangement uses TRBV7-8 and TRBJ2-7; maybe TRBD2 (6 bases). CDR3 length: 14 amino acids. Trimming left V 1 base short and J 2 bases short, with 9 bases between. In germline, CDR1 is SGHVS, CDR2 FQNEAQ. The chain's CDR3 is CASSLDGGTYEQYF. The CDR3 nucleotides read TGTGCCAGCAGCTTAGATGGCGGGACCTACGAGCAGTACTTC.

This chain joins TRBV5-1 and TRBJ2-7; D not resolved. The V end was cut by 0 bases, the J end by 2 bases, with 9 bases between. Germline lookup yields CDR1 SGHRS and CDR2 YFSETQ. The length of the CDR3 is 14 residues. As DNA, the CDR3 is TGCGCCAGCAGCTTGGCCGGTACAGCCTACGAGCAGTACTTC. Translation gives CASSLAGTAYEQYF.

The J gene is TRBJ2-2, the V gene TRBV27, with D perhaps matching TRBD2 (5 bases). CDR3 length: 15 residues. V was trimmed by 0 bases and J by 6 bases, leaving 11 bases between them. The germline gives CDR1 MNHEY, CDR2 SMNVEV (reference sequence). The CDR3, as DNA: TGTGCCAGCAGTTTATCGGGAGTATTGGCCGGGGAGCTGTTTTTT. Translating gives CASSLSGVLAGELFF.

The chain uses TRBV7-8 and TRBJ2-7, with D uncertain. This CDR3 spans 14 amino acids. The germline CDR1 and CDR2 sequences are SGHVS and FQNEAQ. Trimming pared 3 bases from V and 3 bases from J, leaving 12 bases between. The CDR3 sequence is CASSFPERYYEQYF. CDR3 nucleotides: TGTGCCAGCAGCTTTCCGGAGCGTTACTACGAGCAGTACTTC.

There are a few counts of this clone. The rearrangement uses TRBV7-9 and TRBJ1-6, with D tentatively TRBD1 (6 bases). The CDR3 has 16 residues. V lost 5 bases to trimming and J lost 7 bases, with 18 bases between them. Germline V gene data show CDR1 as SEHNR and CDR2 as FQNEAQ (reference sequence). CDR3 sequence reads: CASSPLDSWPNSPLHF. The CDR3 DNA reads TGTGCCAGCAGCCCGCTGGACAGCTGGCCAAATTCACCCCTCCACTTT. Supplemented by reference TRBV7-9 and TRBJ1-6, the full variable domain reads DTGVSQNPRHKITKRGQNVTFRCDPISEHNRLYWYRQTLGQGPEFLTYFQNEAQLEKSRLLSDRFSAERPKGSFSTLEIQRTEQGDSAMYLCASSPLDSWPNSPLHFGNGTRLTVT.

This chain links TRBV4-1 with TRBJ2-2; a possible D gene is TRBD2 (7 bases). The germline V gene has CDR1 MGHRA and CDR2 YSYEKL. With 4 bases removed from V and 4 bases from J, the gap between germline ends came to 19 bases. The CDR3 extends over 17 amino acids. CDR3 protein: CASSLNLGGGSTGELFF. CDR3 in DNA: TGCGCCAGCAGCCTTAACCTGGGGGGGGGCAGCACCGGGGAGCTGTTTTTT.

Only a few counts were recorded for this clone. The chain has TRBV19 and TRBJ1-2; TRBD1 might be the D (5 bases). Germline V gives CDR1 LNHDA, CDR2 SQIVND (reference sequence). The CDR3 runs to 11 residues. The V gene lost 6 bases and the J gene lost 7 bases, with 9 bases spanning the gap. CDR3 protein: CASREGVGYTF. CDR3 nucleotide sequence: TGTGCCAGTAGAGAAGGGGTTGGCTACACCTTC.

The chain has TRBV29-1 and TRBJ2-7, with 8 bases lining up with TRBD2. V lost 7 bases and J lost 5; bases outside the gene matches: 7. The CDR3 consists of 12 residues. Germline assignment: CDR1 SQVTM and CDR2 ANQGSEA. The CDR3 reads CSAQSGGNEQYF. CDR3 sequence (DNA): TGCAGCGCGCAAAGCGGGGGAAACGAGCAGTACTTC.

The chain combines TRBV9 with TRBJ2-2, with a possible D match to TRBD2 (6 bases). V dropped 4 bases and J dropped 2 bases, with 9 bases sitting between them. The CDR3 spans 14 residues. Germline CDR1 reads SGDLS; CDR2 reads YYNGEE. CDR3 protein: CASSWRDNTGELFF. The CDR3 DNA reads TGTGCCAGCAGCTGGCGGGATAACACCGGGGAGCTGTTTTTT.

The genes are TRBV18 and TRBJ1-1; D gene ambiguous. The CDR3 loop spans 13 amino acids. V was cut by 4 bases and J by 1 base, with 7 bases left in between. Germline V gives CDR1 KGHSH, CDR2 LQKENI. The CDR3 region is CASSLSGNTEAFF. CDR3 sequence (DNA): TGTGCCAGCTCACTGTCCGGGAACACTGAAGCTTTCTTT.

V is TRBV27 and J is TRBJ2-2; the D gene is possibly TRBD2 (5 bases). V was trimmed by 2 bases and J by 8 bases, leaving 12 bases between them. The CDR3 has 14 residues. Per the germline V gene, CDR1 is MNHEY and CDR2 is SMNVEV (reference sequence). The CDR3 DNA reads TGTGCCAGCAGTTTAGGCAGTACGGGAGGGGAGCTGTTTTTT. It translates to CASSLGSTGGELFF.

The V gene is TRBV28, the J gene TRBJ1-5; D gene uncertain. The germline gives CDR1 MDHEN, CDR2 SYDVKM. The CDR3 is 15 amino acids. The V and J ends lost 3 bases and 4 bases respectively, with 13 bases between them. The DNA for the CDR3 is TGTGCCAGCAGTTTTCCTAACGGTTTAAATCAGCCCCAGCATTTT. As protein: CASSFPNGLNQPQHF. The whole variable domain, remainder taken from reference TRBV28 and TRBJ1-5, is DVKVTQSSRYLVKRTGEKVFLECVQDMDHENMFWYRQDPGLGLRLIYFSYDVKMKEKGDIPEGYSVSREKKERFSLILESASTNQTSMYLCASSFPNGLNQPQHFGDGTRLSIL.

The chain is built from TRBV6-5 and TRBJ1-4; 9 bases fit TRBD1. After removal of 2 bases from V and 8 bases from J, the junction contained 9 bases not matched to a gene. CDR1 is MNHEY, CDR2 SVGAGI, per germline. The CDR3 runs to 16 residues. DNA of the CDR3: TGTGCCAGCAGTTACCTTCCGGACAGGGGTGGGGAAAAACTGTTTTTT. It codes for CASSYLPDRGGEKLFF.

CDR3 amino acids: CASSLDGPPGGFNEQYF. CDR3 bases: TGTGCCAGCAGCTTAGATGGACCTCCGGGGGGGTTCAACGAGCAGTACTTC. The V call is TRBV7-2, the J call TRBJ2-7, with 8 bases matching TRBD2. The CDR3 length is 17 residues. J gave up 5 bases and V 1 base, and 13 bases lay outside the gene matches. Germline V CDR1 and CDR2: SGHTA, FQGNSA.

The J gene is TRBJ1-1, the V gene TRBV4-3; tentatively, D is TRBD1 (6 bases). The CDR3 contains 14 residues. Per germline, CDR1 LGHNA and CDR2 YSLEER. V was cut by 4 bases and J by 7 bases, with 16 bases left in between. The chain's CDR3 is CASSRAGGRGEAFF. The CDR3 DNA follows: TGCGCCAGCAGCCGAGCCGGGGGGCGTGGTGAAGCTTTCTTT.

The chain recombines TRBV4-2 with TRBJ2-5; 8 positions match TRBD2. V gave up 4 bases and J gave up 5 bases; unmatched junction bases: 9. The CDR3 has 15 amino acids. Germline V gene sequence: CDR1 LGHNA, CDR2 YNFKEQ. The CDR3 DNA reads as TGTGCCAGCAGCCGGATCGGGGGGGCGGTTGAGACCCAGTACTTC. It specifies CASSRIGGAVETQYF.

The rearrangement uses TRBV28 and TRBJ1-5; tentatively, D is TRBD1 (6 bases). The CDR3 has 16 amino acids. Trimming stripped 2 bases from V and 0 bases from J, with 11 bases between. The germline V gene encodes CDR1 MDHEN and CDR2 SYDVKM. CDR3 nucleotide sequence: TGTGCCAGCAGTTTAGGACAGCTGTATAGCAATCAGCCCCAGCATTTT. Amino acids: CASSLGQLYSNQPQHF.

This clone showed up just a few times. CDR3 sequence: CAISDPGASSYEQYF. CDR3 DNA: TGTGCCATCAGTGACCCAGGGGCCAGCTCCTACGAGCAGTACTTC. The chain carries TRBV10-3 and TRBJ2-7; weak D call: TRBD1 (6 bases). Germline V gene lookup returns CDR1 ENHRY and CDR2 SYGVKD. Deletions cut 3 bases from V and 0 bases from J, with 12 bases between. The CDR3 spans 15 residues.

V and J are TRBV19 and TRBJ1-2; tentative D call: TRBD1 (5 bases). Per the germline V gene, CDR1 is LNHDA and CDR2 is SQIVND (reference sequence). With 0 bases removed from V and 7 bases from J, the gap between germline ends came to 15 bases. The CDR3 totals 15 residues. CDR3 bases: TGTGCCAGTAGTATAGAGCAGGGAAGGTTGTTTGGCTACACCTTC. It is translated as CASSIEQGRLFGYTF.

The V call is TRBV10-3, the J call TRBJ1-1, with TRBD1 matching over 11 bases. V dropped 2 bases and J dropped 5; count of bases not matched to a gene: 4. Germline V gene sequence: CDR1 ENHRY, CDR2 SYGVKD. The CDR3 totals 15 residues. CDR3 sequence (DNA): TGTGCCATCAGTGAGCCGGGACAGGGGGGTACTGAAGCTTTCTTT. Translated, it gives CAISEPGQGGTEAFF.

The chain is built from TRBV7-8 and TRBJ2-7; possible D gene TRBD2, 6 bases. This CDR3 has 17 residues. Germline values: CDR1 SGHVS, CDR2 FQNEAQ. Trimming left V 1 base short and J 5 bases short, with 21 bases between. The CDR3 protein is CASSLERAASRLDEQYF. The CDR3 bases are TGTGCCAGCAGCTTAGAGCGGGCGGCCTCGCGCCTGGACGAGCAGTACTTC.

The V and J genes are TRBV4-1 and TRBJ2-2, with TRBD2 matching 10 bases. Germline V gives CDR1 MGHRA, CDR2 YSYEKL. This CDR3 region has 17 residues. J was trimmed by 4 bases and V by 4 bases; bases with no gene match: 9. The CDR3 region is CASSPSRAGGGTGELFF. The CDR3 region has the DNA TGCGCCAGCAGCCCGAGTAGAGCGGGGGGGGGCACCGGGGAGCTGTTTTTT.

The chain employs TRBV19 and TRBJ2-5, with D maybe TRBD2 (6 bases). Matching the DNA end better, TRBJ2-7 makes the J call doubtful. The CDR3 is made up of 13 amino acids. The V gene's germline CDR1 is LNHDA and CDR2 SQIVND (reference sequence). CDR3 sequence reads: CASSMGGYYEQYF. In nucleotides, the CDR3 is TGTGCCAGTAGTATGGGGGGATACTACGAGCAGTACTTC.

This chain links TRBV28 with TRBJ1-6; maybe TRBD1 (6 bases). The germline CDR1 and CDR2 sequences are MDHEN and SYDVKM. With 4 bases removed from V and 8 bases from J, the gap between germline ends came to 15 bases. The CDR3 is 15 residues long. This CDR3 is CASSSSTGGYSPLHF. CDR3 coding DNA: TGTGCCAGCAGTTCGTCGACAGGTGGATATTCACCCCTCCACTTT.

The CDR3 is CAWSDLGLGSLNEQFF. The CDR3 nucleotides read TGTGCCTGGAGTGACCTGGGACTGGGGTCCCTCAATGAGCAGTTCTTC. This chain uses TRBV30 with TRBJ2-1, with D tentatively TRBD2 (6 bases). CDR3 length equals 16 residues. Germline CDR1 is GTSNPN and CDR2 is SVGIG (reference sequence). The V end was cut by 1 base, the J end by 6 bases, with 19 bases between.

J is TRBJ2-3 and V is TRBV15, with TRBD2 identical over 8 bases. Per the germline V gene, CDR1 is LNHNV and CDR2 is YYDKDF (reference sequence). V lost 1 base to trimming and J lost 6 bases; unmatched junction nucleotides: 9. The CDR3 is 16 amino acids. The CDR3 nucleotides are TGTGCCACCAGCAGAGCGGCTAGCGGGCGCAGGGATACGCAGTATTTT. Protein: CATSRAASGRRDTQYF.

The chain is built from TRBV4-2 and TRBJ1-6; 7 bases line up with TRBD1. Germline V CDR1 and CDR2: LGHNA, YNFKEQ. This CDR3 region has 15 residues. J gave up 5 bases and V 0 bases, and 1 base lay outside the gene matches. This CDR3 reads CASSQDTGDNSPLHF. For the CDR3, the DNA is TGTGCCAGCAGCCAAGACACAGGGGATAATTCACCCCTCCACTTT.